The clone carrying this T cell receptor beta chain was seen more than once but under ten times. These data originate in a study of cytomegalovirus exposure and HLA in healthy donors. PCR involved 60 Vbeta and 13 Jbeta primers. The repertoire was sequenced with immunoSEQ multiplex PCR; TCRdb's copy has only in-frame clones and lacks some. The table lists 150,000 or so clones, around 75% of them singletons. What was sequenced was PBMCs. The TCR originated in a woman aged 40-49 years in good health and CMV-seropositive.

CDR3 in DNA: TGTGCCAGTAGTATGGGGGCAAATCAGCCCCAGCATTTT. Its protein is CASSMGANQPQHF. V and J are TRBV19 and TRBJ1-5, with a tentative D call TRBD1 (6 bases). This CDR3 is 13 amino acids long. Germline values: CDR1 LNHDA, CDR2 SQIVND (reference sequence). The V end was cut by 3 bases, the J end by 4 bases, with 7 bases between.